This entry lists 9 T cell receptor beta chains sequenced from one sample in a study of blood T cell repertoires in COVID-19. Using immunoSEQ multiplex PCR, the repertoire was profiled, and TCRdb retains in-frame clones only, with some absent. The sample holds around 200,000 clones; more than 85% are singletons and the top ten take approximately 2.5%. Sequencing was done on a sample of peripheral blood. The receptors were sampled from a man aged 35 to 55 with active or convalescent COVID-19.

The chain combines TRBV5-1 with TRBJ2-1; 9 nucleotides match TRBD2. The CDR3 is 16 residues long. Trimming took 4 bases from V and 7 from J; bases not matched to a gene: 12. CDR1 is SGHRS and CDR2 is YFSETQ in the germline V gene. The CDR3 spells CASSQAGGGAFNEQFF. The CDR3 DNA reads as TGCGCCAGCAGCCAGGCAGGCGGGGGGGCCTTTAATGAGCAGTTCTTC.

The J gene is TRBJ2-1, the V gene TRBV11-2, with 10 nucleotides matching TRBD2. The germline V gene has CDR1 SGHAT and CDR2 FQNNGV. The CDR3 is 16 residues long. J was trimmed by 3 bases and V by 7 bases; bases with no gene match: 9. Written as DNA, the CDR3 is TGTGCCAGCACCGGGGGGGCTAGCGGGGGCTACAATGAGCAGTTCTTC. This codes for CASTGGASGGYNEQFF.

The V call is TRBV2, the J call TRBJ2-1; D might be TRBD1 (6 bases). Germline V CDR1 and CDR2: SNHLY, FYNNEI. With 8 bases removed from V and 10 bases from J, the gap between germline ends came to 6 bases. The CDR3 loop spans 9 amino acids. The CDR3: CASGTEQFF. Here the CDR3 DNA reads TGTGCCAGCGGGACAGAGCAGTTCTTC.

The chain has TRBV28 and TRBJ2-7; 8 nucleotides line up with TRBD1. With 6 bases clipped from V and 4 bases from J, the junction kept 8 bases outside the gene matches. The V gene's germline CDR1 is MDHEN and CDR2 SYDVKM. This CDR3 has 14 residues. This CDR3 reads CASSLVQGGYEQYF. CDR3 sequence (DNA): TGTGCCAGCAGCCTAGTACAGGGGGGATACGAGCAGTACTTC.

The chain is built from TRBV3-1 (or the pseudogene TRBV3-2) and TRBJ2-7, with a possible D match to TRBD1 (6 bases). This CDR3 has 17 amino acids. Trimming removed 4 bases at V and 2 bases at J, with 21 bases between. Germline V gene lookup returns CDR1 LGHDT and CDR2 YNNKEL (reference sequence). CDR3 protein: CASSRTPPGQTTYEQYF. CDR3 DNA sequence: TGTGCCAGCAGCCGAACGCCGCCGGGACAAACTACCTACGAGCAGTACTTC.

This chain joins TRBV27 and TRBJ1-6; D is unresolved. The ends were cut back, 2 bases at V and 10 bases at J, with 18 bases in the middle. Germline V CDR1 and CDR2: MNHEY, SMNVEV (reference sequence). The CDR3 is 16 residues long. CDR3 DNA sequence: TGTGCCAGCAGTTTAGTTGGGGAAGGGCCGGGGTCACCCCTCCACTTT. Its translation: CASSLVGEGPGSPLHF.

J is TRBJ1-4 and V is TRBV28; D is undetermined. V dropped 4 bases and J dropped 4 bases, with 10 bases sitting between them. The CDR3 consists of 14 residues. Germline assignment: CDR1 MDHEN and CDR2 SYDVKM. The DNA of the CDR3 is TGTGCCAGCAGTTCCCGGCGGAATAATGAAAAACTGTTTTTT. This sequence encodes CASSSRRNNEKLFF.

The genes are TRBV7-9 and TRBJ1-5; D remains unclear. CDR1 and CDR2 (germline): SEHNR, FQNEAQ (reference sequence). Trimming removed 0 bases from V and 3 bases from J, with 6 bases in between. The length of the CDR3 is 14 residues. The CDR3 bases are TGTGCCAGCAGCTTAGCACAGCTCAATCAGCCCCAGCATTTT. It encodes CASSLAQLNQPQHF. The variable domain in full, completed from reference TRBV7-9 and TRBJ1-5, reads DTGVSQNPRHKITKRGQNVTFRCDPISEHNRLYWYRQTLGQGPEFLTYFQNEAQLEKSRLLSDRFSAERPKGSFSTLEIQRTEQGDSAMYLCASSLAQLNQPQHFGDGTRLSIL.

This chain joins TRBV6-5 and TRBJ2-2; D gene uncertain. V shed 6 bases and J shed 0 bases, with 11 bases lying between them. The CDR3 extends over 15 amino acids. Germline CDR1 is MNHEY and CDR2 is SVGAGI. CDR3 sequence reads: CASSLSPSNTGELFF. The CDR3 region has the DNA TGTGCCAGCAGCCTTTCCCCCTCGAACACCGGGGAGCTGTTTTTT.